The 22 T cell receptor beta chains reported below all come from one sample, sequenced in a study of vaccination and CD4 T cells after COVID-19. Scientists ran DNA taken from cultured CD4+ T cells through the Oncomine TCR Beta short-read assay for sequencing. TCRdb fed the PCR reads into MiXCR, producing one record per CDR3 protein. The data show roughly 20,000 distinct CDR3 sequences, approximately 40% seen once. Treatment noted: roughly ten-day PBMC culture with coronavirus spike peptide pools or control peptides (ViraFEST assay). Their target antigens are unknown. This material consisted of CD4+ T cells from blood, cultured in vitro, taken before SARS-CoV-2 vaccination. Source of these receptors: a human donor who had recovered from COVID-19.

This clonotype was detected a few times. The rearrangement uses TRBV2 and TRBJ1-2, with D unclear. CDR1 and CDR2 (germline): SNHLY, FYNNEI. The CDR3 totals 13 residues. Trimming took off 1 base at V and 7 bases at J, with 10 bases between the two ends. Here the CDR3 reads CASSEERALGYTF. For the CDR3, the DNA is TGTGCCAGCAGTGAAGAGAGGGCCCTTGGCTACACCTTC.

Only one count was recorded for this clonotype. The CDR3 protein is CASSGSGTGGYGYTF. The CDR3 DNA is TGTGCCAGCAGTGGCTCCGGGACAGGGGGCTATGGCTACACCTTC. The chain couples TRBV7-8 to TRBJ1-2; 11 bases agree with TRBD1. CDR1 and CDR2 (germline): SGHVS, FQNEAQ. The CDR3 loop spans 15 amino acids. With V trimmed by 6 bases and J by 4 bases, 7 bases remained unmatched.

The CDR3 region is CASSAGTGGVGYTF. CDR3 nucleotides: TGCGCCAGCAGCGCTGGGACAGGGGGCGTGGGCTACACCTTC. This chain joins TRBV5-1 and TRBJ1-2; 12 nucleotides agree with TRBD1. Germline V gene sequence: CDR1 SGHRS, CDR2 YFSETQ. The CDR3 covers 14 residues. With V trimmed by 4 bases and J by 8 bases, 6 bases remained unmatched.

This clonotype has more than one count but fewer than ten. The V gene is TRBV19, the J gene TRBJ1-1, with a weak D call TRBD1 (6 bases). Germline values: CDR1 LNHDA, CDR2 SQIVND (reference sequence). V dropped 1 base and J dropped 2 bases, with 11 bases sitting between them. This CDR3 spans 15 amino acids. CDR3 residues: CASSIGGATNTEAFF. In nucleotides, the CDR3 is TGTGCCAGTAGTATAGGGGGGGCGACAAACACTGAAGCTTTCTTT.

This chain joins TRBV6-1 and TRBJ2-1; D is uncertain. V dropped 2 bases and J dropped 13 bases, with 12 bases sitting between them. CDR1 is MNHNS and CDR2 is SASEGT in the germline V gene. This CDR3 comprises 12 residues. The CDR3 is CASSELMGLQFF. The CDR3, as DNA: TGTGCCAGCAGTGAATTGATGGGTCTCCAGTTCTTC.

This clonotype was picked up a small number of times. This chain joins TRBV9 and TRBJ1-5, with 7 bases lining up with TRBD1. CDR3 size: 15 residues. Germline assignment: CDR1 SGDLS and CDR2 YYNGEE. V was clipped by 3 bases and J by 6 bases; unmatched bases: 9. The CDR3 region is CASSAQGQESQPQHF. CDR3 in DNA: TGTGCCAGCAGCGCACAGGGGCAGGAGAGTCAGCCCCAGCATTTT.

The rearrangement uses TRBV7-9 and TRBJ2-2, with 10 positions matching TRBD1. Germline V gene sequence: CDR1 SEHNR, CDR2 FQNEAQ (reference sequence). V was pared by 5 bases and J by 4 bases, with 7 bases of the junction left unmatched. This CDR3 has 16 amino acids. In DNA form, the CDR3 reads TGTGCCAGCAGCCCGACGACAGGGGGCCTCACCGGGGAGCTGTTTTTT. Translating gives CASSPTTGGLTGELFF.

This sequence joins TRBV27 and TRBJ2-3; TRBD1 might be the D (6 bases). The V and J ends lost 10 bases and 1 base respectively, with 15 bases between them. Germline values: CDR1 MNHEY, CDR2 SMNVEV (reference sequence). There are 14 residues in the CDR3. The CDR3 loop reads CATLRPGGTDTQYF. For the CDR3, the DNA is TGTGCCACACTACGGCCAGGGGGCACAGATACGCAGTATTTT.

The sample holds a few counts of this clonotype. This chain joins TRBV7-2 and TRBJ1-2; D is perhaps TRBD1 (6 bases). From germline, CDR1 is SGHTA and CDR2 FQGNSA. V shed 2 bases and J shed 4 bases, with 8 bases lying between them. The CDR3 consists of 13 residues. The CDR3 loop is CASSLTGIYGYTF. Here the CDR3 DNA reads TGTGCCAGCAGCTTAACAGGGATCTATGGCTACACCTTC. Full variable domain (outside the CDR3, taken from reference TRBV7-2 and TRBJ1-2): GAGVSQSPSNKVTEKGKDVELRCDPISGHTALYWYRQSLGQGLEFLIYFQGNSAPDKSGLPSDRFSAERTGGSVSTLTIQRTQQEDSAVYLCASSLTGIYGYTFGSGTRLTVV.

In this sample, this clonotype turned up a few times. The chain has TRBV20-1 and TRBJ2-3; weak D call: TRBD2 (6 bases). V was clipped by 8 bases and J by 6 bases, with 18 bases between them. This CDR3 has 13 amino acids. Germline assignment: CDR1 DFQATT and CDR2 SNEGSKA (reference sequence). The CDR3 DNA sequence: TGCAGTCCTATGGAGGGCCCCGAGGATACGCAGTATTTT. Encoded protein: CSPMEGPEDTQYF.

This clonotype has a single count. The chain joins TRBV11-3 to TRBJ2-3, with 7 bases fitting TRBD1. The CDR3 has 14 amino acids. CDR1 and CDR2 from the germline V gene are SGHNT and YENEEA. V was clipped by 6 bases and J by 3 bases; unmatched bases: 6. CDR3 loop: CASRTQGRTDTQYF. DNA of the CDR3: TGTGCCAGCAGAACACAGGGGCGGACAGATACGCAGTATTTT.

This chain joins TRBV7-8 and TRBJ1-1, with 9 nucleotides matching TRBD1. The CDR3 is 15 residues long. Per germline, CDR1 SGHVS and CDR2 FQNEAQ. The ends lost 5 bases at V and 2 bases at J; junction bases unmatched: 6. CDR3 sequence (DNA): TGTGCCAGCAGCCCGGGGACAGGGTTAAACACTGAAGCTTTCTTT. It codes for CASSPGTGLNTEAFF.

This clonotype was counted a single time. This chain joins TRBV24-1 and TRBJ2-7; the D call may be TRBD1 or TRBD2 (5 bases each). This CDR3 has 15 residues. V lost 5 bases and J 0 bases, leaving 13 bases between the germline ends. Germline V gene sequence: CDR1 KGHDR, CDR2 SFDVKD. The CDR3 loop is CATSGSSGRSYEQYF. The CDR3 region has the DNA TGTGCCACCAGTGGTTCTTCGGGACGCTCCTACGAGCAGTACTTC.

This clonotype was seen only a few times. DNA for the CDR3: TGTGCCGCCTCCGGGACAGGGGGCGCGTACGAGCAGTACTTC. It codes for CAASGTGGAYEQYF. The chain carries TRBV10-3 and TRBJ2-7, with TRBD1 matching over 12 bases. J lost 4 bases, V lost 11 bases, and 9 bases had no gene match. This CDR3 has 14 residues. Germline CDR1 reads ENHRY; CDR2 reads SYGVKD.

This clonotype was counted once. V and J are TRBV11-2 and TRBJ2-3; D perhaps matches TRBD1 (6 bases). The length of the CDR3 is 16 residues. Trimming shortened V by 2 bases and J by 1 base, and 13 bases separated the two germline ends. The germline V gene has CDR1 SGHAT and CDR2 FQNNGV. DNA for the CDR3: TGTGCCAGCAGCTTAATGGGTCGGACAGGCACAGATACGCAGTATTTT. It codes for CASSLMGRTGTDTQYF.

The rearrangement joins TRBV6-2 or TRBV6-3 to TRBJ2-3, with D uncertain. The CDR3 runs 15 residues. V was clipped by 6 bases and J by 2 bases, with 15 bases between them. Germline-derived CDR1 and CDR2 are MNHEY and SVGEGT. CDR3 in amino acids: CASSRLKWNTDTQYF. CDR3 nucleotide sequence: TGTGCCAGCAGCAGGCTTAAGTGGAACACAGATACGCAGTATTTT.

The gene calls are TRBV7-9 and TRBJ2-3; the D is unclear. V shed 7 bases and J shed 2 bases, with 13 bases lying between them. The germline CDR1 and CDR2 sequences are SEHNR and FQNEAQ (reference sequence). The CDR3 totals 14 residues. The CDR3 DNA reads TGTGCCAGCAACGCCCGGATGACCACAGATACGCAGTATTTT. Translated, it gives CASNARMTTDTQYF.

J is TRBJ2-3 and V is TRBV27, with D possibly being TRBD1 (6 bases). This CDR3 region has 15 residues. Germline V gene sequence: CDR1 MNHEY, CDR2 SMNVEV (reference sequence). Trimming removed 5 bases from V and 1 base from J, with 13 bases in between. CDR3 amino acids: CASSLTGTGTDTQYF. Written as DNA, the CDR3 is TGTGCCAGCAGTCTAACAGGGACCGGCACAGATACGCAGTATTTT.

The rearrangement joins TRBV6-1 to TRBJ2-1; D is possibly TRBD1 or TRBD2 (5 bases each). Between the trimmed V and J ends, which lost 11 bases and 8 bases, there was a span of 22 bases. CDR1 is MNHNS and CDR2 is SASEGT in the germline V gene. The CDR3 totals 14 residues. As DNA, the CDR3 is TGTGCCCGCAAGTTGAGTGGGGGTTTCGATGAGCAGTTCTTC. Translation: CARKLSGGFDEQFF.

The V call is TRBV20-1, the J call TRBJ1-5; possibly TRBD1 for D (5 bases). V lost 4 bases and J lost 2, with 9 bases in between. Germline V gene data show CDR1 as DFQATT and CDR2 as SNEGSKA (reference sequence). There are 13 residues in the CDR3. CDR3 sequence (DNA): TGCAGTGCTATTGGGGCCGGCAATCAGCCCCAGCATTTT. Its protein is CSAIGAGNQPQHF.

V usage is TRBV11-2 and J usage is TRBJ1-2, with 7 bases that match TRBD1. Germline trimming cut 2 bases from V and 4 bases from J; bases unmatched to any gene: 7. The CDR3 extends over 15 amino acids. The germline CDR1 and CDR2 sequences are SGHAT and FQNNGV. CDR3 DNA: TGTGCCAGCAGCTTAAGGACAGGAGCTCCCTATGGCTACACCTTC. Its translation is CASSLRTGAPYGYTF.

This clonotype was seen only a few times. The chain uses TRBV6-1 and TRBJ2-7, with a tentative D call TRBD2 (5 bases). The germline V gene encodes CDR1 MNHNS and CDR2 SASEGT. Trimming took off 6 bases at V and 4 bases at J, with 19 bases between the two ends. This CDR3 has 15 amino acids. This CDR3 is CASSSQQEVGYEQYF. CDR3 in DNA: TGTGCCAGCAGCAGCCAGCAGGAGGTGGGATACGAGCAGTACTTC.